This passage covers 26 T cell receptor beta chains from one sample sequenced in a study of vaccination and CD4 T cells after COVID-19. Sequencing of DNA taken from cultured CD4+ T cells relied on the Oncomine TCR Beta short-read assay. TCRdb analysed the PCR reads with MiXCR anew, one entry per CDR3 protein. The sample comprises 9,500 to 11,000 distinct CDR3 sequences, 60% to 80% of which are singletons, and approximately 12% rests with the top ten. The treatment here: roughly ten-day PBMC culture with coronavirus spike peptide pools or control peptides (ViraFEST assay). Their recognized antigens are unknown. Sequencing was carried out using CD4+ T cells from blood, cultured in vitro. These receptors came from a human donor who had recovered from COVID-19.

This chain joins TRBV27 and TRBJ2-7; 8 bases agree with TRBD2. Germline V gene sequence: CDR1 MNHEY, CDR2 SMNVEV (reference sequence). Losses at the gene ends were 0 bases for V and 6 bases for J; bases not matched to a gene: 10. The CDR3 contains 16 residues. Here the CDR3 DNA reads TGTGCCAGCAGTTTATCGAGTGCGGGAGGCCGCCGCGAGCAGTACTTC. This codes for CASSLSSAGGRREQYF.

This chain joins TRBV6-2 or TRBV6-3 and TRBJ1-5; 8 nucleotides line up with TRBD1. The CDR3 totals 14 residues. Trimming at V came to 5 bases and at J to 2 bases, leaving 2 bases not matched to a gene. The germline V gene has CDR1 MNHEY and CDR2 SVGEGT. The CDR3 DNA follows: TGTGCCAGCAGTCCGACAGGGGGCAATCAGCCCCAGCATTTT. It codes for CASSPTGGNQPQHF.

The chain carries TRBV11-3 and TRBJ1-6, with unresolved D. Germline CDR1 SGHNT, CDR2 YENEEA. The CDR3 is made up of 13 amino acids. The germline V and J ends were trimmed by 0 bases and 7 bases, with 4 bases remaining between them. CDR3 DNA: TGTGCCAGCAGCTTAGAACACAATTCACCCCTCCACTTT. It codes for CASSLEHNSPLHF.

The gene calls are TRBV28 and TRBJ2-5; a possible D gene is TRBD1 (6 bases). The CDR3 extends over 16 amino acids. Germline lookup yields CDR1 MDHEN and CDR2 SYDVKM. V lost 4 bases and J lost 5, with 20 bases in between. The CDR3 reads CASSSGTAQGFETQYF. The DNA of the CDR3 is TGTGCCAGCAGTTCGGGGACCGCACAGGGTTTCGAGACCCAGTACTTC. Full variable domain (outside the CDR3, taken from reference TRBV28 and TRBJ2-5): DVKVTQSSRYLVKRTGEKVFLECVQDMDHENMFWYRQDPGLGLRLIYFSYDVKMKEKGDIPEGYSVSREKKERFSLILESASTNQTSMYLCASSSGTAQGFETQYFGPGTRLLVL.

This chain uses TRBV6-1 with TRBJ1-1; no clear D gene. This CDR3 spans 13 amino acids. The V and J ends lost 2 bases and 0 bases respectively, with 4 bases between them. CDR1 is MNHNS, CDR2 SASEGT, per germline. The chain's CDR3 is CASSERLNTEAFF. The CDR3 bases are TGTGCCAGCAGTGAAAGGTTGAACACTGAAGCTTTCTTT.

The rearrangement uses TRBV28 and TRBJ2-7, with 10 positions matching TRBD2. The germline V gene has CDR1 MDHEN and CDR2 SYDVKM. The CDR3 covers 15 residues. The V gene end was trimmed by 6 bases and the J gene end by 5 bases; junction bases not matched to a gene: 10. CDR3 DNA: TGTGCCAGCAGACCTAGCGGGAGCGGATTTGACGAGCAGTACTTC. This codes for CASRPSGSGFDEQYF.

This clonotype has only a few counts. The gene calls are TRBV20-1 and TRBJ1-1; D unresolved. With 0 bases removed from V and 5 bases from J, the gap between germline ends came to 7 bases. There are 12 residues in the CDR3. Germline-derived CDR1 and CDR2 are DFQATT and SNEGSKA (reference sequence). DNA of the CDR3: TGCAGTGCTAGAGACCGGAGGACTGAAGCTTTCTTT. Protein sequence: CSARDRRTEAFF.

CDR3 sequence (DNA): TGTGCCAGCAGCAAAGGGGGCTCTGGGGCCAACGTCCTGACTTTC. It yields the protein CASSKGGSGANVLTF. The V gene is TRBV7-3, the J gene TRBJ2-6; tentatively, D is TRBD1 (6 bases). The germline V gene encodes CDR1 SGHTA and CDR2 FQGTGA. The CDR3 totals 15 residues. The V end was cut by 5 bases, the J end by 0 bases, with 8 bases between.

The chain is built from TRBV2 and TRBJ1-1, with a possible D match to TRBD1 (5 bases). The CDR3 sequence is 15 residues long. The V gene lost 1 base and the J gene lost 1 base, with 10 bases spanning the gap. Germline V CDR1 and CDR2: SNHLY, FYNNEI. This CDR3 reads CASSEGGAQNTEAFF. The CDR3 DNA sequence: TGTGCCAGCAGTGAAGGCGGGGCGCAGAACACTGAAGCTTTCTTT.

This chain uses TRBV4-3 with TRBJ2-3; D not certain. The CDR3 length is 16 residues. The germline V gene encodes CDR1 LGHNA and CDR2 YSLEER. The V end was cut by 4 bases, the J end by 0 bases, with 14 bases between. The chain's CDR3 is CASSLGSAASTDTQYF. CDR3 bases: TGCGCCAGCAGCCTAGGGTCGGCAGCCAGCACAGATACGCAGTATTTT.

V usage is TRBV20-1 and J usage is TRBJ1-6, with D possibly TRBD1 on 5 matching bases. This CDR3 spans 12 amino acids. V gave up 6 bases and J gave up 10 bases, with 13 bases separating them. Germline CDR1 reads DFQATT; CDR2 reads SNEGSKA (reference sequence). For the CDR3, the DNA is TGCAGTGCCGCAAAGTGGGACTCACCCCTCCACTTT. Translation gives CSAAKWDSPLHF.

The chain couples TRBV24-1 to TRBJ2-2, with D maybe TRBD1 (8 bases). Germline V gene sequence: CDR1 KGHDR, CDR2 SFDVKD. The CDR3 is 14 residues long. V shed 9 bases and J shed 7 bases, with 17 bases lying between them. The CDR3: CATRGAGGSGELFF. DNA for the CDR3: TGTGCCACCCGGGGGGCAGGGGGCAGCGGGGAGCTGTTTTTT.

Here the CDR3 reads CASIGQGKTEAFF. CDR3 nucleotide sequence: TGTGCCAGCATCGGGCAGGGTAAAACTGAAGCTTTCTTT. The rearrangement links TRBV6-2 or TRBV6-3 to TRBJ1-1; TRBD1 is a possible D gene (5 bases). V was clipped by 7 bases and J by 5 bases, with 14 bases between them. The CDR3 length is 13 residues. Germline assignment: CDR1 MNHEY and CDR2 SVGEGT.

The J gene is TRBJ2-5, the V gene TRBV11-2; D unclear. V gave up 4 bases and J gave up 1 base, with 10 bases separating them. The CDR3 totals 14 residues. CDR1 is SGHAT, CDR2 FQNNGV, per germline. DNA of the CDR3: TGTGCCAGCAGCTCGGGCCTAGGCCAAGAGACCCAGTACTTC. Translating it yields CASSSGLGQETQYF.

The chain combines TRBV24-1 with TRBJ1-5; perhaps TRBD1 as D (5 bases). V lost 7 bases, J lost 0 bases, and 15 bases lay in between. Per germline, CDR1 KGHDR and CDR2 SFDVKD. The CDR3 runs to 16 residues. The CDR3 DNA reads TGTGCCACCAGCGGTTCAGGGCCCTATAGCAATCAGCCCCAGCATTTT. The encoded protein is CATSGSGPYSNQPQHF.

In its sample, this clonotype was seen once. This chain connects TRBV7-8 to TRBJ1-2; possible D gene TRBD1, 5 bases. The germline CDR1 and CDR2 sequences are SGHVS and FQNEAQ. V lost 4 bases to trimming and J lost 1 base, with 10 bases between them. This CDR3 is built from 14 residues. The CDR3 spells CASSWDQGNYGYTF. The CDR3 DNA reads TGTGCCAGCAGCTGGGACCAGGGTAACTATGGCTACACCTTC.

The V gene is TRBV19, the J gene TRBJ1-2; D not resolved. Trimming removed 6 bases at V and 8 bases at J, with 16 bases between. This CDR3 spans 13 amino acids. Per germline, CDR1 LNHDA and CDR2 SQIVND (reference sequence). The CDR3 DNA sequence: TGTGCCAGTAGCCTCTCCCACAGTTGGGGCTACACCTTC. It translates to CASSLSHSWGYTF.

This chain connects TRBV6-1 to TRBJ1-5; D possibly corresponds to TRBD1 (5 bases). This CDR3 comprises 17 residues. Trimming took off 5 bases at V and 1 base at J, with 18 bases between the two ends. Germline assignment: CDR1 MNHNS and CDR2 SASEGT. CDR3 in amino acids: CASSRLSGRQSNQPQHF. In nucleotides, the CDR3 is TGTGCCAGCAGTCGCCTGTCGGGACGGCAGAGCAATCAGCCCCAGCATTTT.

The gene calls are TRBV7-2 and TRBJ2-1; D tentatively reads TRBD1 or TRBD2 (5 bases each). The CDR3 is made up of 16 amino acids. V lost 1 base, J lost 2 bases, and 12 bases lay in between. Germline V gives CDR1 SGHTA, CDR2 FQGNSA. The CDR3 DNA reads TGTGCCAGCAGCTTAGTTGGGGGAGATGCCTACAATGAGCAGTTCTTC. Its translation: CASSLVGGDAYNEQFF.

This chain links TRBV10-2 with TRBJ1-2; TRBD1 matches at 7 bases. Germline assignment: CDR1 WSHSY and CDR2 SAAADI. The CDR3 is 13 residues long. Losses at the gene ends were 7 bases for V and 3 bases for J; bases not matched to a gene: 5. The CDR3 region is CASTGRGDYGYTF. The CDR3 DNA sequence: TGCGCCAGCACTGGCAGGGGGGACTATGGCTACACCTTC.

V is TRBV7-2 and J is TRBJ1-5; D ambiguous. Germline lookup yields CDR1 SGHTA and CDR2 FQGNSA. The CDR3 covers 15 residues. Trimming stripped 5 bases from V and 1 base from J, with 12 bases between. CDR3 residues: CASSLQGRSNQPQHF. CDR3 nucleotide sequence: TGTGCCAGCAGCCTCCAAGGCCGGAGCAATCAGCCCCAGCATTTT.

The chain couples TRBV5-4 to TRBJ1-2; possibly TRBD1 for D (5 bases). The germline V gene encodes CDR1 SGHNT and CDR2 YYREEE (reference sequence). The CDR3 has 13 residues. V dropped 2 bases and J dropped 6 bases, with 11 bases sitting between them. CDR3 sequence reads: CASSFFSGDGYTF. CDR3 coding DNA: TGTGCCAGCAGCTTCTTCTCGGGGGATGGCTACACCTTC.

The V gene is TRBV30, the J gene TRBJ2-7, with 7 bases fitting TRBD1. The CDR3 runs to 14 residues. V was pared by 4 bases and J by 8 bases, with 14 bases of the junction left unmatched. Germline V lookup: CDR1 GTSNPN, CDR2 SVGIG (reference sequence). The CDR3 sequence is CAWTGTVWTGQQYF. The CDR3, as DNA: TGTGCCTGGACAGGGACAGTTTGGACCGGGCAGCAGTACTTC.

The chain couples TRBV7-2 to TRBJ2-7; 10 bases line up with TRBD1. CDR3 length: 14 residues. Per germline, CDR1 SGHTA and CDR2 FQGNSA. J lost 4 bases, V lost 5 bases, and 5 bases had no gene match. In DNA, the CDR3 is TGTGCCAGCAGCCAAGCGGGACAGGGGTACGAGCAGTACTTC. Translation gives CASSQAGQGYEQYF.

The V call is TRBV14, the J call TRBJ2-1; TRBD1 agrees at 8 bases. The CDR3 runs to 16 residues. Losses at the gene ends were 4 bases for V and 3 bases for J; bases not matched to a gene: 8. Germline lookup yields CDR1 SGHDN and CDR2 FVKESK. The CDR3 DNA reads TGTGCCAGCAGCCCTCAAGGGGACAGGTACTACAATGAGCAGTTCTTC. This translates into CASSPQGDRYYNEQFF.

The CDR3 spells CSARATGPWGQPQHF. CDR3 DNA: TGCAGTGCTAGAGCCACGGGACCCTGGGGTCAGCCCCAGCATTTT. V is TRBV20-1 and J is TRBJ1-5, with D tentatively TRBD1 (5 bases). Per germline, CDR1 DFQATT and CDR2 SNEGSKA (reference sequence). CDR3 size: 15 residues. Trimming took off 1 base at V and 6 bases at J, with 16 bases between the two ends.